This T cell receptor beta chain is from a study of vaccination effects on CD4 cells after COVID-19. Study overall: Post-vaccine samples followed the second dose by a median of 72 days. Broader study findings: In the late period after vaccination, infection- and vaccine-induced clones contracted markedly. Few convalescent patients were included, and no early post-infection timepoints were sampled.

This clone was detected a few times. Its matching antigen is unknown. Here immunoSEQ multiplex PCR was the method, and the copy in TCRdb shows in-frame clones only, minus some. Of 50,000 to 65,000 clones detected, less than 80% appear once; the ten largest clones hold around 1.2%. Trimming shortened V by 0 bases and J by 0 bases, and 8 bases separated the two germline ends. This CDR3 comprises 15 residues. Germline V CDR1 and CDR2: MNHEY, SMNVEV (reference sequence). ViraFEST assay sequencing came after antigen-specific CD4+ T cells were expanded with viral peptide pools. CD4+ T cell isolation took place after 10 days of culture. Each person got two doses of an mRNA SARS-CoV-2 vaccine, BNT162b2 or mRNA-1273.

The input for sequencing was CD4+ T cells from PBMCs cultured with HCoV-229E spike peptides, taken after COVID-19 vaccination. The chain has TRBV27 and TRBJ1-1; maybe TRBD1 (5 bases). This clonotype originated in a human donor who received a COVID-19 vaccine. CDR3 DNA: TGTGCCAGCAGTTTATCAGACAGACTGAACACTGAAGCTTTCTTT. Encoded protein: CASSLSDRLNTEAFF.